The present T cell receptor (beta chain) was sequenced within a study of response to subunit inactivated influenza vaccine. With regard to this clonotype: Its cognate antigen is unknown.

Overall study results and limits: There was a suggestion from the authors that each seasonal influenza vaccination recruits few new T cells.

Via MiXCR, TCRdb re-called the RT-PCR reads, giving one row per CDR3 protein. The table lists a few hundred thousand distinct CDR3 sequences, 20% to 25% of them singletons. This CDR3 has 13 amino acids. The germline CDR1 and CDR2 sequences are LGHDT and YNNKEL (reference sequence). V lost 3 bases to trimming and J lost 14 bases, with 19 bases between them. V usage is TRBV3-1 and J usage is TRBJ1-1; D perhaps matches TRBD1 (5 bases). The clonotype comes from a man aged 50 to 69 who received an inactivated influenza vaccine. The specimen comprised PBMCs from blood, sampled about 20 months after vaccination. The CDR3 here is CASSHNRHGAVFF. The CDR3 DNA sequence: TGTGCCAGCAGCCATAATAGACACGGGGCGGTCTTCTTT. The entire variable domain, with the rest obtained from reference TRBV3-1 and TRBJ1-1, is as follows: DTAVSQTPKYLVTQMGNDKSIKCEQNLGHDTMYWYKQDSKKFLKIMFSYNNKELIINETVPNRFSPKSPDKAHLNLHINSLELGDSAVYFCASSHNRHGAVFFGQGTRLTVV.